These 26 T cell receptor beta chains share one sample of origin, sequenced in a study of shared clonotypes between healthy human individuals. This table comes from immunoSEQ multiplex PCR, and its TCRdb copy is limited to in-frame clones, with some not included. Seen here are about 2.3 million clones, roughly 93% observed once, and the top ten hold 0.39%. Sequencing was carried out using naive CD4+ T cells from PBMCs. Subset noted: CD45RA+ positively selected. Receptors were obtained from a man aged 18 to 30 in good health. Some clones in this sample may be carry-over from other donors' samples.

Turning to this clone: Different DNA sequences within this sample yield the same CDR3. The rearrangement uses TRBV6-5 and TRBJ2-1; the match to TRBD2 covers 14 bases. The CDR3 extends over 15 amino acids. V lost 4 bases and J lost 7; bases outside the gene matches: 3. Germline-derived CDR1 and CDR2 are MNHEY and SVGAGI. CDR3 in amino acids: CASSSGTSGRNEQFF. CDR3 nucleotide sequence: TGTGCCAGCAGTTCGGGGACTAGCGGGAGAAATGAGCAGTTCTTC.

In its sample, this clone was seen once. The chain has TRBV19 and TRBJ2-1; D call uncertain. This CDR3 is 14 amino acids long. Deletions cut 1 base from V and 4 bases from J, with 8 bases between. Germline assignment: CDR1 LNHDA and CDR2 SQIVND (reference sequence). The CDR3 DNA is TGTGCCAGTAGTATAGTAGGGAATTACAATGAGCAGTTCTTC. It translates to CASSIVGNYNEQFF.

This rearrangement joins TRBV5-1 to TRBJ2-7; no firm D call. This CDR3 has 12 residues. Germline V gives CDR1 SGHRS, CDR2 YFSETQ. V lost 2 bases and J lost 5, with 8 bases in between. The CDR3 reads CASSFRENEQYF. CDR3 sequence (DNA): TGCGCCAGCAGCTTCCGAGAAAACGAGCAGTACTTC.

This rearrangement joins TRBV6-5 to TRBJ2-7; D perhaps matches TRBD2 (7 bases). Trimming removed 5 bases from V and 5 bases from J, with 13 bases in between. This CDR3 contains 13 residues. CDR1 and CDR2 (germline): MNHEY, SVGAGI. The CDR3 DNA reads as TGTGCCAGCAGTCAAAGGGGGAGGGACGAGCAGTACTTC. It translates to CASSQRGRDEQYF.

The CDR3 is CASSWGQNTEAFF. The CDR3 coding sequence is TGTGCCAGCAGCTGGGGACAGAACACTGAAGCTTTCTTT. This chain links TRBV7-9 with TRBJ1-1; tentative D call: TRBD1 (6 bases). With 4 bases removed from V and 1 base from J, the gap between germline ends came to 7 bases. Per the germline V gene, CDR1 is SEHNR and CDR2 is FQNEAQ (reference sequence). The CDR3 spans 13 residues.

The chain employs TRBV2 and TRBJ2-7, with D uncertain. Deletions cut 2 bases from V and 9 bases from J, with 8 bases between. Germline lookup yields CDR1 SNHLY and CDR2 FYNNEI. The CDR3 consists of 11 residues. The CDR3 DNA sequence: TGTGCCAGCAGTGAACCGACGGTGCAGTACTTC. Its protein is CASSEPTVQYF.

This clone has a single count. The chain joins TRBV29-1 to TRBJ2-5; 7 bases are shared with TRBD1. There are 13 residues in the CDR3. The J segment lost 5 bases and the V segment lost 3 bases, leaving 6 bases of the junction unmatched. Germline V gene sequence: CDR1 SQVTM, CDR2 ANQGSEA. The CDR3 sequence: CSVDKGAVETQYF. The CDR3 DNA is TGCAGCGTTGATAAGGGGGCCGTCGAGACCCAGTACTTC.

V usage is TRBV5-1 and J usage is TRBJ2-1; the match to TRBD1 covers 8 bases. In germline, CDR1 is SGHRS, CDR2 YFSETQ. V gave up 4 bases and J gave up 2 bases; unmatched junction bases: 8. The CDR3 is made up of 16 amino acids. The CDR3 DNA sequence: TGCGCCAGCAGCGAAGCCCAGGGGGCGGCCTACAATGAGCAGTTCTTC. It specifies CASSEAQGAAYNEQFF. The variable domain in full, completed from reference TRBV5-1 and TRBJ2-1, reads KAGVTQTPRYLIKTRGQQVTLSCSPISGHRSVSWYQQTPGQGLQFLFEYFSETQRNKGNFPGRFSGRQFSNSRSEMNVSTLELGDSALYLCASSEAQGAAYNEQFFGPGTRLTVL.

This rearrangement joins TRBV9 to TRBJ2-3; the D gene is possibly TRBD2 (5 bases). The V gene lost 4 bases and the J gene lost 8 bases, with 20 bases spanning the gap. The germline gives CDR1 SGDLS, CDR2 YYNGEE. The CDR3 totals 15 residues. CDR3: CASSPRSDSIGTQYF. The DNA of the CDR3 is TGTGCCAGCAGCCCTCGTTCGGACTCGATAGGTACGCAGTATTTT. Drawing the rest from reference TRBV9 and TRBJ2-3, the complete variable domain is DSGVTQTPKHLITATGQRVTLRCSPRSGDLSVYWYQQSLDQGLQFLIQYYNGEERAKGNILERFSAQQFPDLHSELNLSSLELGDSALYFCASSPRSDSIGTQYFGPGTRLTVL.

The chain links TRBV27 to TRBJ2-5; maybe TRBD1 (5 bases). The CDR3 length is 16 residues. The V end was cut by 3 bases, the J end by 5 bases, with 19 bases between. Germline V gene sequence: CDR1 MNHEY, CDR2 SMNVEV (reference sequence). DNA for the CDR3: TGTGCCAGCAGTTTTATTTCCGGGCAGGGTAGGGAGACCCAGTACTTC. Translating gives CASSFISGQGRETQYF.

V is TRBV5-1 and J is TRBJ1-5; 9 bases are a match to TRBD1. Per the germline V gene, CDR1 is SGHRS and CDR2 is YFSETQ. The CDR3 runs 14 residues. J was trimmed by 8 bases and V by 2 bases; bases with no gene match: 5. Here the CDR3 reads CASSLQGAGEPQHF. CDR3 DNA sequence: TGCGCCAGCAGCTTACAGGGGGCAGGTGAGCCCCAGCATTTT.

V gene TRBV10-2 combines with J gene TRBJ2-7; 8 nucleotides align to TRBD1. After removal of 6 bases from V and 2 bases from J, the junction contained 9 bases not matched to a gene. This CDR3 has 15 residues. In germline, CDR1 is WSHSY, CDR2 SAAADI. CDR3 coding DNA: TGCGCCAGCAGGGAAACCGGGACAGGACCCTACGAGCAGTACTTC. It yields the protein CASRETGTGPYEQYF.

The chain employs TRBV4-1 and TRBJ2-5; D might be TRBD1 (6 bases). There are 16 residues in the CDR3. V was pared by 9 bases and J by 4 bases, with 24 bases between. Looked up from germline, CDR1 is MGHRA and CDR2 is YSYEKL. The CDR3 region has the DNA TGCGCCAGTAAAGGGGTAGGCGGCCAGGGGCGAGAGACCCAGTACTTC. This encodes CASKGVGGQGRETQYF.

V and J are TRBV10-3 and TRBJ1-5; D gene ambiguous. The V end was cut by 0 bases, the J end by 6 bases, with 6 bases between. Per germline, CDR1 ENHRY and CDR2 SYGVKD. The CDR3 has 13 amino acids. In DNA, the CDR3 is TGTGCCATCAGTGAGTCGCCCGGTCAGCCCCAGCATTTT. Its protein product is CAISESPGQPQHF.

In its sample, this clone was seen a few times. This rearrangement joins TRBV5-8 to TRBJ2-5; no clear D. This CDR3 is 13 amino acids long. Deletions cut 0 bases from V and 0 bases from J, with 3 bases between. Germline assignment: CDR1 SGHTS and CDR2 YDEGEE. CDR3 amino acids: CASSLDNQETQYF. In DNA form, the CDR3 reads TGTGCCAGCAGCTTGGACAACCAAGAGACCCAGTACTTC.

The CDR3 DNA reads as TGTGCCAGCAGTTTATCGGGGGGCCACACCGGGGAGCTGTTTTTT. Its protein is CASSLSGGHTGELFF. The V call is TRBV28, the J call TRBJ2-2, with D perhaps TRBD2 (7 bases). Trimming removed 1 base at V and 3 bases at J, with 9 bases between. The length of the CDR3 is 15 residues. The germline V gene encodes CDR1 MDHEN and CDR2 SYDVKM.

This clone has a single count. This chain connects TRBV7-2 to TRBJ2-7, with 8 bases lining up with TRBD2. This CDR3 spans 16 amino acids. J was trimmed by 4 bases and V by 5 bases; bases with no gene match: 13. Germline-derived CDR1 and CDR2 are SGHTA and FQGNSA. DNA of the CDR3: TGTGCCAGCAGCCCCGGGCGCGGGAGGTTGGGATACGAGCAGTACTTC. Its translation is CASSPGRGRLGYEQYF.

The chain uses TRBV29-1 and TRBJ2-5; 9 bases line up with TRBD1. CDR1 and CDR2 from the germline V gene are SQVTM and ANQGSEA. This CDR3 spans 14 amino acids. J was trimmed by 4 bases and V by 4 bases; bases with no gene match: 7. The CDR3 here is CSVGGTGKLETQYF. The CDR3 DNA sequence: TGCAGCGTTGGCGGGACAGGGAAATTAGAGACCCAGTACTTC.

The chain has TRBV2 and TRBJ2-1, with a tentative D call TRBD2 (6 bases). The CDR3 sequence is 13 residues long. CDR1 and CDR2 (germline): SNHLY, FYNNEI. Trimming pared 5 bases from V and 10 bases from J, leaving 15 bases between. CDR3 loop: CASSLFGGNEQFF. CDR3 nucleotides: TGTGCCAGCAGTCTATTTGGAGGGAACGAGCAGTTCTTC.

The CDR3 nucleotides are TGTGCCAGCAGCCTTAGAGCGCTAGCGGGAGGAAATGAGCAGTTCTTC. Translation: CASSLRALAGGNEQFF. V and J are TRBV7-2 and TRBJ2-1; 11 nucleotides agree with TRBD2. Looked up from germline, CDR1 is SGHTA and CDR2 is FQGNSA. This CDR3 region has 16 residues. Trimming removed 5 bases from V and 7 bases from J; junction bases left unmatched: 10.

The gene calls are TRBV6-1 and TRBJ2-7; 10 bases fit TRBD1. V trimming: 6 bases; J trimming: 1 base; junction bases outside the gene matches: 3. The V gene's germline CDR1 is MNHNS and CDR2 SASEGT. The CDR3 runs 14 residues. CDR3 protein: CASRVGQGSYEQYF. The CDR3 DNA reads TGTGCCAGCAGGGTGGGACAGGGGTCCTACGAGCAGTACTTC.

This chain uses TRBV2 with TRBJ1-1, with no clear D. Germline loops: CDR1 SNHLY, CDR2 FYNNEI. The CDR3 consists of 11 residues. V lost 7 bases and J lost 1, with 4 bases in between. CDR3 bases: TGTGCCAGCAAATGGAACACTGAAGCTTTCTTT. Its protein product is CASKWNTEAFF.

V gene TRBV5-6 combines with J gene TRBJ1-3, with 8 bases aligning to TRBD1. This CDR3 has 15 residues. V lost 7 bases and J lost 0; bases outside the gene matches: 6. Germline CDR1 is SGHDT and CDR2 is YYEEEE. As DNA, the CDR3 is TGTGCCAGCGGAAGACAGGGGACCTCTGGAAACACCATATATTTT. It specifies CASGRQGTSGNTIYF.

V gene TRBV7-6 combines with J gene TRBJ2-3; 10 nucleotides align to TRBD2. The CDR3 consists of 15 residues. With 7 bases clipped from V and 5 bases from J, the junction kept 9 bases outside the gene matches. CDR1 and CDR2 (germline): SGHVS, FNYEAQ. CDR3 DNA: TGTGCCAGCACCCCTAGCGGGAGTTTAATAGATACGCAGTATTTT. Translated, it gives CASTPSGSLIDTQYF.

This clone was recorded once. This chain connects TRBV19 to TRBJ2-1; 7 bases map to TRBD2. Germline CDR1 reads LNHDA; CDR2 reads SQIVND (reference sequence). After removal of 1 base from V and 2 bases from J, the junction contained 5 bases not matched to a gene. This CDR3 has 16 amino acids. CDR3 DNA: TGTGCCAGTAGTATAGCCGGGCTAGCGGCCTACAATGAGCAGTTCTTC. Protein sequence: CASSIAGLAAYNEQFF. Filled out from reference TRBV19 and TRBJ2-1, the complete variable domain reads DGGITQSPKYLFRKEGQNVTLSCEQNLNHDAMYWYRQDPGQGLRLIYYSQIVNDFQKGDIAEGYSVSREKKESFPLTVTSAQKNPTAFYLCASSIAGLAAYNEQFFGPGTRLTVL.

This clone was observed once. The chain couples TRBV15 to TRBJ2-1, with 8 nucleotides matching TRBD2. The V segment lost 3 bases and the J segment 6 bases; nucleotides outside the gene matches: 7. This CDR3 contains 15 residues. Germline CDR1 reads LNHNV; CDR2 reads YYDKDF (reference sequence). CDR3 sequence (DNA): TGTGCCACCAGCAGGGGGGTAGCGGGGTCCAATGAGCAGTTCTTC. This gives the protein CATSRGVAGSNEQFF.